Listed here is a single TCR beta chain. The immunoSEQ assay was v3. Generated by immunoSEQ multiplex PCR, the TCRdb table keeps only in-frame clones and is missing some. The sample has under 65,000 clones, approximately 75% seen once; the top ten hold under 3%. This specimen comes from a study of TIL therapy for anti-PD-1-resistant metastatic lung cancer. Time point in this sample: pre-treatment sample, taken before nivolumab and TIL therapy. The germline V and J ends were trimmed by 4 bases and 8 bases, with 6 bases remaining between them. Germline lookup yields CDR1 KGHSH and CDR2 LQKENI. The CDR3 length is 11 residues.

This material consisted of blood, taken at baseline. The J gene is TRBJ2-1, the V gene TRBV18; D remains unclear. The receptor was isolated from a person between 25 and 80 years old with non-small cell lung cancer. CDR3 protein: CASSLWHEQFF. CDR3 DNA: TGTGCCAGCTCACTTTGGCATGAGCAGTTCTTC.